The rows below give T cell receptor beta chains drawn from one sample of a study of CD8+ T cells in alopecia areata. Assay used: immunoSEQ multiplex PCR; TCRdb lists only in-frame clones, some missing. The table shows some 210,000 clones, with 50% to 60% occurring only once. Here the sequenced sample was CD4+ T cells sorted from blood, taken at week 0. These TCRs come from a human donor with alopecia areata. CDR3s include the opening cysteine and the closing phenylalanine or tryptophan. The D gene is left open where the match is weak. Some rows have no size entry. The others give once, few or many, or a class for an expanded clone.

v_call: TRBV29-1
d_call: .
clone_size: .
j_call: TRBJ2-7
cdr3_nt: TGCAGCGTTGGTCCACGTTTAAACAGGGATGAGCAGTACTTC
cdr3_aa: CSVGPRLNRDEQYF

v_call: TRBV20-1
d_call: .
clone_size: .
j_call: TRBJ1-1
cdr3_nt: TGCAGTGCTCCAATGTCAGTTGAAGCTTTCTTT
cdr3_aa: CSAPMSVEAFF

v_call: TRBV29-1
d_call: TRBD2
clone_size: .
j_call: TRBJ2-3
cdr3_nt: TGCAGCGTCGGTGGACTAGCGGGACGCACAGATACGCAGTATTTT
cdr3_aa: CSVGGLAGRTDTQYF

v_call: TRBV6-1
d_call: .
clone_size: .
j_call: TRBJ2-3
cdr3_nt: TGTGCCAGCAGTGAAGTTAAGCAGTATTTT
cdr3_aa: CASSEVKQYF

v_call: TRBV2
d_call: .
clone_size: .
j_call: TRBJ2-6
cdr3_nt: TGTGCCAGCAGTGAAAGGGTTCTTGGGGCCAACGTCCTGACTTTC
cdr3_aa: CASSERVLGANVLTF

v_call: TRBV6-5
d_call: TRBD1
clone_size: .
j_call: TRBJ1-5
cdr3_nt: TGTGCCAGCAGACAGGACAGGGGACCCAATCAGCCCCAGCATTTT
cdr3_aa: CASRQDRGPNQPQHF

v_call: TRBV2
d_call: TRBD1
clone_size: .
j_call: TRBJ2-3
cdr3_nt: TGTGCCGGCTCCCGCGAACAGGGGGTCACAGATACGCAGTATTTT
cdr3_aa: CAGSREQGVTDTQYF

v_call: TRBV5-1
d_call: TRBD2
clone_size: .
j_call: TRBJ2-2
cdr3_nt: TGCGCCAGCAGCATTGGACTGCTAGCGGGAGGCCAGAACACCGGGGAGCTGTTTTTT
cdr3_aa: CASSIGLLAGGQNTGELFF

v_call: TRBV30
d_call: .
clone_size: .
j_call: TRBJ1-5
cdr3_nt: TGTGCCTGGAGTTCTCAGGGGTTCAATCAGCCCCAGCATTTT
cdr3_aa: CAWSSQGFNQPQHF

v_call: TRBV2
d_call: .
clone_size: many
j_call: TRBJ2-7
cdr3_nt: TGTGCCAGCAGTCACGGGATTTCCAACCCGAGCTCCTACGAGCAGTACTTC
cdr3_aa: CASSHGISNPSSYEQYF

v_call: TRBV7-9
d_call: .
clone_size: .
j_call: TRBJ1-4
cdr3_nt: TGTGCCAGCAGCTTCGGGCAGGCCATTTTTGGCGGAAAACTGTTTTTT
cdr3_aa: CASSFGQAIFGGKLFF

v_call: TRBV7-6
d_call: .
clone_size: many
j_call: TRBJ1-6
cdr3_nt: TGTGCCAGCAGCTTGACACCACAGGATTCACCCCTCCACTTT
cdr3_aa: CASSLTPQDSPLHF

v_call: TRBV7-9
d_call: TRBD1
clone_size: .
j_call: TRBJ1-1
cdr3_nt: TGTGCCAGCAGCTTAGGGGACAGGGGGCGACCGATGGCTGAAGCTTTCTTT
cdr3_aa: CASSLGDRGRPMAEAFF

v_call: TRBV6-6
d_call: .
clone_size: few
j_call: TRBJ2-5
cdr3_nt: TGTGCCAGCAGTTACGCCGCGAGGGCCACACTCGAGACCCAGTACTTC
cdr3_aa: CASSYAARATLETQYF

v_call: TRBV2
d_call: .
clone_size: .
j_call: TRBJ2-5
cdr3_nt: TGTGCCAGCAGTGTTGGACGGACACAAGAGACCCAGTACTTC
cdr3_aa: CASSVGRTQETQYF

v_call: TRBV29-1
d_call: .
clone_size: .
j_call: TRBJ2-7
cdr3_nt: TGCAGCGTTGACGGCCTTGGGGAGCAGTACTTC
cdr3_aa: CSVDGLGEQYF

v_call: TRBV30
d_call: .
clone_size: .
j_call: TRBJ1-2
cdr3_nt: TGTGCCTGGAGTTTCACAGAGTATGGCTACACCTTC
cdr3_aa: CAWSFTEYGYTF

v_call: TRBV29-1
d_call: .
clone_size: few
j_call: TRBJ1-5
cdr3_nt: TGCAGCGTCACGCAGGGGTATAGCAATCAGCCCCAGCATTTT
cdr3_aa: CSVTQGYSNQPQHF

v_call: TRBV20-1
d_call: .
clone_size: .
j_call: TRBJ1-1
cdr3_nt: TGCAGTGCTAGAGAGCACACTGAAGCTTTCTTT
cdr3_aa: CSAREHTEAFF

v_call: TRBV30
d_call: .
clone_size: .
j_call: TRBJ1-5
cdr3_nt: TGTGCCTGGACCCCGGGACCCGAGGGAGCCCAGCATTTT
cdr3_aa: CAWTPGPEGAQHF

v_call: TRBV5-1
d_call: .
clone_size: few
j_call: TRBJ2-3
cdr3_nt: TGCGCCAGCAGCACAGATACGCAGTATTTT
cdr3_aa: CASSTDTQYF

v_call: TRBV25-1
d_call: .
clone_size: .
j_call: TRBJ1-1
cdr3_nt: TGTGCCAGCAGTCGCAGGGGCCACATGAACACTGAAGCTTTCTTT
cdr3_aa: CASSRRGHMNTEAFF

v_call: TRBV4-2
d_call: .
clone_size: .
j_call: TRBJ1-5
cdr3_nt: TGTGCCAGCAGCCCCCACACGGGGAAAGGCAATCAGCCCCAGCATTTT
cdr3_aa: CASSPHTGKGNQPQHF

v_call: TRBV5-1
d_call: TRBD1
clone_size: .
j_call: TRBJ1-1
cdr3_nt: TGCGCCAGCAGCTGGGGACAGGGGGCGACTGAAGCTTTCTTT
cdr3_aa: CASSWGQGATEAFF

v_call: TRBV6-1
d_call: TRBD2
clone_size: .
j_call: TRBJ2-5
cdr3_nt: TGTGCCAGCAGTGGGTGGACTAGCAGAGGGGCCCAGTACTTC
cdr3_aa: CASSGWTSRGAQYF

v_call: TRBV2
d_call: TRBD2
clone_size: .
j_call: TRBJ2-1
cdr3_nt: TGTGCCAGCAGTATAGGGACTAGCGGGAGTAATGAGCAGTTCTTC
cdr3_aa: CASSIGTSGSNEQFF

v_call: TRBV27
d_call: .
clone_size: .
j_call: TRBJ1-2
cdr3_nt: TGTGCCAGCAGGGATACCGGTGACTATGGCTACACCTTC
cdr3_aa: CASRDTGDYGYTF

v_call: TRBV6-6
d_call: TRBD1
clone_size: .
j_call: TRBJ2-7
cdr3_nt: TGTGCCAGCACCTTACCGGGACAGGGCTACGAGCAGTACTTC
cdr3_aa: CASTLPGQGYEQYF

v_call: TRBV5-1
d_call: TRBD2
clone_size: .
j_call: TRBJ2-7
cdr3_nt: TGCGCCAGCAGCTTCTCTAGCGGATCCTACGAGCAGTACTTC
cdr3_aa: CASSFSSGSYEQYF

v_call: TRBV30
d_call: .
clone_size: once
j_call: TRBJ2-7
cdr3_nt: TGTGCCTGGAGCGCACAGCGCTACGAGCAGTACTTC
cdr3_aa: CAWSAQRYEQYF

v_call: TRBV29-1
d_call: TRBD1
clone_size: .
j_call: TRBJ2-1
cdr3_nt: TGCAGCGTTGAGAGGGACAGGGCGAATGAGCAGTTCTTC
cdr3_aa: CSVERDRANEQFF

v_call: TRBV6-1
d_call: TRBD1
clone_size: .
j_call: TRBJ2-7
cdr3_nt: TGTGCCAGCAGTGAGGTCCTCGACAGGGGGGCCGAGGATTCCTACGAGCAGTACTTC
cdr3_aa: CASSEVLDRGAEDSYEQYF

v_call: TRBV5-4
d_call: .
clone_size: .
j_call: TRBJ1-1
cdr3_nt: TGTGCCAGCAGCTCAATACCGAAGGAGGTGAACACTGAAGCTTTCTTT
cdr3_aa: CASSSIPKEVNTEAFF

v_call: TRBV5-1
d_call: .
clone_size: .
j_call: TRBJ2-7
cdr3_nt: TGCGCCAGCAGCTTCGGACAGACCTACGAGCAGTACTTC
cdr3_aa: CASSFGQTYEQYF

v_call: TRBV4-1
d_call: .
clone_size: .
j_call: TRBJ1-1
cdr3_nt: TGCGCCAGCAGCCAAGATAAGAGGGGATTAAATACTGAAGCTTTCTTT
cdr3_aa: CASSQDKRGLNTEAFF

v_call: TRBV29-1
d_call: .
clone_size: few
j_call: TRBJ1-1
cdr3_nt: TGCAGCGTTGGGAACACTGAAGCTTTCTTT
cdr3_aa: CSVGNTEAFF

v_call: TRBV30
d_call: TRBD1
clone_size: .
j_call: TRBJ2-7
cdr3_nt: TGTGCCTGGAGTGTCGGTCAGGGGGCCTACGAGCAGTACTTC
cdr3_aa: CAWSVGQGAYEQYF

v_call: TRBV10-3
d_call: TRBD2
clone_size: .
j_call: TRBJ2-3
cdr3_nt: TGTGCCATCAGTGAGAACCTAGCGGGATTCACAGATACGCAGTATTTT
cdr3_aa: CAISENLAGFTDTQYF

v_call: TRBV9
d_call: .
clone_size: once
j_call: TRBJ2-1
cdr3_nt: TGTGCCAGCAGCGTAGGGCTTACGGGACCCTCTCTGGGTGAGCAGTTCTTC
cdr3_aa: CASSVGLTGPSLGEQFF

v_call: TRBV13
d_call: .
clone_size: .
j_call: TRBJ2-5
cdr3_nt: TGTGCCAGCAGCTTGGGACTGTACCAAGAGACCCAGTACTTC
cdr3_aa: CASSLGLYQETQYF

v_call: TRBV6-1
d_call: TRBD1
clone_size: once
j_call: TRBJ2-7
cdr3_nt: TGTGCCAGCAGTGAAGCCCTGGCGGGATCTGGACAGGGCTACGAGCAGTACTTC
cdr3_aa: CASSEALAGSGQGYEQYF

v_call: TRBV29-1
d_call: .
clone_size: .
j_call: TRBJ1-4
cdr3_nt: TGCAGCGTTGGACTGGACGGTGGGAAACTGTTTTTT
cdr3_aa: CSVGLDGGKLFF

v_call: TRBV4-1
d_call: .
clone_size: .
j_call: TRBJ2-3
cdr3_nt: TGCGCCAGCAGCCAATCGCCAGGGTTTCAAGATACGCAGTATTTT
cdr3_aa: CASSQSPGFQDTQYF

v_call: TRBV15
d_call: .
clone_size: .
j_call: TRBJ1-3
cdr3_nt: TGTGCCACCAGCAGATTCGGGGCGCCTGGAAACACCATATATTTT
cdr3_aa: CATSRFGAPGNTIYF

v_call: TRBV7-8
d_call: .
clone_size: .
j_call: TRBJ2-1
cdr3_nt: TGTGCCAGCAGCTTAGCTCCGGGGGATGAGCAGTTCTTC
cdr3_aa: CASSLAPGDEQFF

v_call: TRBV7-7
d_call: TRBD2
clone_size: .
j_call: TRBJ2-3
cdr3_nt: TGTGCCAGCAGTTCCGGACTAGCGGGAGATACGCAGTATTTT
cdr3_aa: CASSSGLAGDTQYF

v_call: TRBV30
d_call: TRBD1
clone_size: .
j_call: TRBJ2-2
cdr3_nt: TGTGCCTGGACTTTGACAGGGGGCTTGAACACCGGGGAGCTGTTTTTT
cdr3_aa: CAWTLTGGLNTGELFF

v_call: TRBV2
d_call: .
clone_size: .
j_call: TRBJ1-2
cdr3_nt: TGTGCCAGCAGTCCATCAACGATTAACGGCTACACCTTC
cdr3_aa: CASSPSTINGYTF

v_call: TRBV5-1
d_call: TRBD2
clone_size: .
j_call: TRBJ2-1
cdr3_nt: TGCGCCAGCAGCTTAGGACTAGCGCCTGACAATGAGCAGTTCTTC
cdr3_aa: CASSLGLAPDNEQFF